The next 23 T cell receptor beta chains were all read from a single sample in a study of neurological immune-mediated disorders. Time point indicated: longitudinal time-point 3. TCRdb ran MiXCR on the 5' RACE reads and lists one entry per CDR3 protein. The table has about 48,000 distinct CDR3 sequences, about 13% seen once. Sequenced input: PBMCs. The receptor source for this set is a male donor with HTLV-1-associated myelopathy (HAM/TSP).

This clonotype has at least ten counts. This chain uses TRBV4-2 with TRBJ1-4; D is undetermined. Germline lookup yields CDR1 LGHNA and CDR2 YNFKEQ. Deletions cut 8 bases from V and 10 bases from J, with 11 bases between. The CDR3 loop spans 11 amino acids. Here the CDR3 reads CASGRGGKLFF. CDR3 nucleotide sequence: TGTGCCAGCGGACGGGGTGGAAAACTGTTTTTT.

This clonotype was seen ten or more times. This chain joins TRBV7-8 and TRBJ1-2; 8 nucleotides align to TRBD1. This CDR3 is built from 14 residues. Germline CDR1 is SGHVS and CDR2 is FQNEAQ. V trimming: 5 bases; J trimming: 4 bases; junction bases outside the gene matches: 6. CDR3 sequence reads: CASSARQGIYGYTF. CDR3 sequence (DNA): TGTGCCAGCAGCGCCCGACAGGGGATCTATGGCTACACCTTC. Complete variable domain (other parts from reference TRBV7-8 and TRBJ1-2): GAGVSQSPRYKVAKRGQDVALRCDPISGHVSLFWYQQALGQGPEFLTYFQNEAQLDKSGLPSDRFFAERPEGSVSTLKIQRTQQEDSAVYLCASSARQGIYGYTFGSGTRLTVV.

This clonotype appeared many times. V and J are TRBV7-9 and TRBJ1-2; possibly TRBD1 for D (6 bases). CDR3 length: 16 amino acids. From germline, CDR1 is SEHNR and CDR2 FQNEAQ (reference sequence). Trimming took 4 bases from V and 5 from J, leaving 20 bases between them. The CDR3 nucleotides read TGTGCCAGCAGCTCAGCCGGGACACAGACAGTTTATGGCTACACCTTC. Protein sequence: CASSSAGTQTVYGYTF.

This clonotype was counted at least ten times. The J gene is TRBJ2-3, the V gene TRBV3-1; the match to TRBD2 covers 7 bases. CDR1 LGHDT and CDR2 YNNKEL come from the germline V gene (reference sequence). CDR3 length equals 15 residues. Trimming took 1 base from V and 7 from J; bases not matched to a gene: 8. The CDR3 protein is CASSQGGGPRNTQYF. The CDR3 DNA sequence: TGTGCCAGCAGCCAAGGCGGGGGACCAAGAAATACGCAGTATTTT.

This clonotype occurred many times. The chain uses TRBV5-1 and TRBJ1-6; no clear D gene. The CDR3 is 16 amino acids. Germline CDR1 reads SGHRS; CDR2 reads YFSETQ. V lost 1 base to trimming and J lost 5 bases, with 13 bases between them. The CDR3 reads CASSLFGSPDNSPLHF. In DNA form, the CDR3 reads TGCGCCAGCAGCTTGTTTGGGAGCCCAGATAATTCACCCCTCCACTTT.

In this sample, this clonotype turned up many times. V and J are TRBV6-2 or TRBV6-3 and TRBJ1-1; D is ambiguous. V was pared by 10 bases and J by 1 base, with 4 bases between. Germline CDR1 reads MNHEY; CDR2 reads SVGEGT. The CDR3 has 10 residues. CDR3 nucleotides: TGTGCCACCGGGAACACTGAAGCTTTCTTT. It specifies CATGNTEAFF.

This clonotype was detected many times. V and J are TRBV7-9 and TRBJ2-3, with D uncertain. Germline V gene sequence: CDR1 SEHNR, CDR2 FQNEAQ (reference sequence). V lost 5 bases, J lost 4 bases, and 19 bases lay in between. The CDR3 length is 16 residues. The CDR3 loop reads CASSPSPRSIADTQYF. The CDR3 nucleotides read TGTGCCAGCAGCCCCTCACCTAGGAGTATCGCAGATACGCAGTATTTT.

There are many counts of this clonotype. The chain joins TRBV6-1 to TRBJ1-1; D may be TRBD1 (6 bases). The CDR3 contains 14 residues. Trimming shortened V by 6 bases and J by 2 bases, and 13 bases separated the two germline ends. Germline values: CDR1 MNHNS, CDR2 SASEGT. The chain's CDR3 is CASRSGAENTEAFF. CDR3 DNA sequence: TGTGCCAGCAGATCAGGGGCGGAAAACACTGAAGCTTTCTTT.

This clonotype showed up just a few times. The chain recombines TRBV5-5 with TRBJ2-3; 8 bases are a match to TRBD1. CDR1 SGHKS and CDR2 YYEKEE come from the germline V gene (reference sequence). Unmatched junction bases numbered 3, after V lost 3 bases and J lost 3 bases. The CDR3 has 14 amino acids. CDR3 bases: TGTGCCAGCAGCTGGCAGGGGGCTACAGATACGCAGTATTTT. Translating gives CASSWQGATDTQYF.

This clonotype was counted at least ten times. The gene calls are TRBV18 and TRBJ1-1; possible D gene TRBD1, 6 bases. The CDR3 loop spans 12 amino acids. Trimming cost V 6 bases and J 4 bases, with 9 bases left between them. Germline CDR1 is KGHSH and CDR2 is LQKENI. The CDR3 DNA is TGTGCCAGCTCCACGACAGGCACTGAAGCTTTCTTT. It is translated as CASSTTGTEAFF.

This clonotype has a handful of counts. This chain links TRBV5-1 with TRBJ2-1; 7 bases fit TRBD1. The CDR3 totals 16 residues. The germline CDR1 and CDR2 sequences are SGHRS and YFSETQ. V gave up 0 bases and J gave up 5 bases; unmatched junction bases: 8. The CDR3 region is CASSLANTGDHNEQFF. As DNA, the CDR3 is TGCGCCAGCAGCTTGGCTAACACAGGGGACCACAATGAGCAGTTCTTC.

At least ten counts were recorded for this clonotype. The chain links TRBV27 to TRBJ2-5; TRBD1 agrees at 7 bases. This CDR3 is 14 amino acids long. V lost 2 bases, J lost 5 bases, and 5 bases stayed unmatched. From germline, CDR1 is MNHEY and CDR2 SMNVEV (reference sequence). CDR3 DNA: TGTGCCAGCAGTTTAATAAGGGGGCTGGAGACCCAGTACTTC. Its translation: CASSLIRGLETQYF.

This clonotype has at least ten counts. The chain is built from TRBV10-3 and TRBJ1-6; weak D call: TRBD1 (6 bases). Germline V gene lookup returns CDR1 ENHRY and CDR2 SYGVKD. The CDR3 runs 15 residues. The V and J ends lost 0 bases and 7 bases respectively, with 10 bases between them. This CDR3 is CAISESPGDNSPLHF. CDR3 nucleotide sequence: TGTGCCATCAGTGAGTCACCAGGGGACAATTCACCCCTCCACTTT.

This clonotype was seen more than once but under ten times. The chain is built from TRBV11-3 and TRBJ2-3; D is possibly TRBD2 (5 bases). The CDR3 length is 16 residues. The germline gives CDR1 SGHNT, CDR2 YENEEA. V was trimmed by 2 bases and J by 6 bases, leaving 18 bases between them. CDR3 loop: CASSLNPDWERDTQYF. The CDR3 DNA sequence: TGTGCCAGCAGCTTAAACCCGGACTGGGAAAGGGATACGCAGTATTTT. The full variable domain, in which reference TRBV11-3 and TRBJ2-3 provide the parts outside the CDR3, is EAGVVQSPRYKIIEKKQPVAFWCNPISGHNTLYWYLQNLGQGPELLIRYENEEAVDDSQLPKDRFSAERLKGVDSTLKIQPAELGDSAVYLCASSLNPDWERDTQYFGPGTRLTVL.

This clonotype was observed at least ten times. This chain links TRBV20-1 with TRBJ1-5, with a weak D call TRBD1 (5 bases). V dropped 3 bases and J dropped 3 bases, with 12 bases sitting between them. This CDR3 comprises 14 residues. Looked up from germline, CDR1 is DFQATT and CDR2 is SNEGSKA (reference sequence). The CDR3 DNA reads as TGCAGTGCTAGTCGGGACTGGGACAATCAGCCCCAGCATTTT. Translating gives CSASRDWDNQPQHF.

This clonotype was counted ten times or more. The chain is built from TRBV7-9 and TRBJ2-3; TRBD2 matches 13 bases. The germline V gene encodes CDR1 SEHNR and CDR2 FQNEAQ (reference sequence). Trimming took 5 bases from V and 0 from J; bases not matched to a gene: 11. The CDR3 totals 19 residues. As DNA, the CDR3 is TGTGCCAGCAGCCCCCGGACTAGCGGGGGTGCCACTAGCACAGATACGCAGTATTTT. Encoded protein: CASSPRTSGGATSTDTQYF.

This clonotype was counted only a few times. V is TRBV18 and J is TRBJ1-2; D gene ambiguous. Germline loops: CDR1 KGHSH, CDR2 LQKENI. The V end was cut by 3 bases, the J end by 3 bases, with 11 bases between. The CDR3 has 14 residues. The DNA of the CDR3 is TGTGCCAGCTCACCTCGCTACGAGGACTATGGCTACACCTTC. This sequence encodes CASSPRYEDYGYTF.

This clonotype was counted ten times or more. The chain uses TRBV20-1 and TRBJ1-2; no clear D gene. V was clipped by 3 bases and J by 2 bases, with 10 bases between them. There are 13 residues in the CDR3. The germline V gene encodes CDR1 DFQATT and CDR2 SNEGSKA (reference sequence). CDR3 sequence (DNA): TGCAGTGCTAGGGACCCCCTCAACTATGGCTACACCTTC. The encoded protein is CSARDPLNYGYTF.

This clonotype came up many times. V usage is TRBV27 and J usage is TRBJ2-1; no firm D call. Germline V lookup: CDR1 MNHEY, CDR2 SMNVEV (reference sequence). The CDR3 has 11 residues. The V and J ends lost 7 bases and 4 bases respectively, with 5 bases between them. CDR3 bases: TGTGCCAGCAAGATATACAATGAGCAGTTCTTC. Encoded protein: CASKIYNEQFF.

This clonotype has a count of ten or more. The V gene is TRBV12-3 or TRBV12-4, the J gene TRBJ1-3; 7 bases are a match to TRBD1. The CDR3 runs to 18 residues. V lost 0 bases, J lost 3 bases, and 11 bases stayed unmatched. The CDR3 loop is CASSLADRQPPRGNTIYF. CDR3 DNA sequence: TGTGCCAGCAGTTTAGCGGACAGGCAACCTCCCCGTGGAAACACCATATATTTT.

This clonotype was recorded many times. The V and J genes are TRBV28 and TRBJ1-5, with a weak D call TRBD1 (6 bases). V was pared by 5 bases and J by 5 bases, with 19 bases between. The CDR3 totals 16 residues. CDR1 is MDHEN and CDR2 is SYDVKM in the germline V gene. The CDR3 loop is CASSVRQVPRYQPQHF. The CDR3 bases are TGTGCCAGCAGTGTCCGACAGGTACCGAGGTATCAGCCCCAGCATTTT.

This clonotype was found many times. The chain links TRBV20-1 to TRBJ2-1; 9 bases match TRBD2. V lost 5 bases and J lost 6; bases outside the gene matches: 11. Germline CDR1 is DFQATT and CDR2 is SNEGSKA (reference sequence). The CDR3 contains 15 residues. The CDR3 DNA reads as TGCAGTGCTCCCGGGGGAGCGGGGGGAAGCAATGAGCAGTTCTTC. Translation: CSAPGGAGGSNEQFF.

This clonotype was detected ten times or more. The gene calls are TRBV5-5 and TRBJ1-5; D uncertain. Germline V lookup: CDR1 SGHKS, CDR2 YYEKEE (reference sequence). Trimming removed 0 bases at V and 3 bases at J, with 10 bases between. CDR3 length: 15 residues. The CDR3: CASSLVWGINQPQHF. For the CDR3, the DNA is TGTGCCAGCAGCTTGGTGTGGGGAATCAATCAGCCCCAGCATTTT.